The clone carrying this T cell receptor beta chain was seen only a few times. Its target is not known. TCRdb recomputed calls from the RT-PCR reads with MiXCR, one row per CDR3 protein. Of about 19,000 distinct CDR3 sequences listed, under 70% are singletons. The entry originates in a study of yellow fever vaccine responses in identical twins. Germline CDR1 is SQVTM and CDR2 is ANQGSEA. CDR3 size: 16 residues. V trimming: 7 bases; J trimming: 3 bases; junction bases outside the gene matches: 14. Study-wide findings and caveats: Twins showed a vaccine T cell response that reportedly seemed partly convergent, partly personalized.

The chain joins TRBV29-1 to TRBJ2-3, with 9 positions matching TRBD1. Material: T cells from blood (PBMCs), unsorted or a sorted subset (not recorded which), obtained before or after yellow fever vaccination (not recorded which). The clonotype originates from a woman aged 18-29 years who received the yellow fever vaccine. In nucleotides, the CDR3 is TGCAGCGCCCGAGCGGGACAGGGTTTACAGACAGATACGCAGTATTTT. Translating gives CSARAGQGLQTDTQYF.